A single sample is the source of the 24 T cell receptor beta chains below, sequenced in a study of blood T cell repertoires in COVID-19. Clones were sequenced by immunoSEQ multiplex PCR, and TCRdb holds only the in-frame ones, with some missing. Found here are 300,000 to 450,000 clones, 75% to 90% of them singletons; the top ten hold over 0.95%. The sequencing input was PBMCs or T cells enriched from blood (not recorded which). Every receptor here comes from a young man who had recovered from COVID-19.

The V and J genes are TRBV19 and TRBJ1-2; D gene ambiguous. The germline V gene has CDR1 LNHDA and CDR2 SQIVND (reference sequence). This CDR3 region has 14 residues. Deletions cut 0 bases from V and 5 bases from J, with 10 bases between. CDR3 loop: CASSIDAIRYGYTF. The CDR3, as DNA: TGTGCCAGTAGTATAGACGCGATTAGATATGGCTACACCTTC. The full variable domain, with the rest looked up from reference TRBV19 and TRBJ1-2, is DGGITQSPKYLFRKEGQNVTLSCEQNLNHDAMYWYRQDPGQGLRLIYYSQIVNDFQKGDIAEGYSVSREKKESFPLTVTSAQKNPTAFYLCASSIDAIRYGYTFGSGTRLTVV.

The CDR3 DNA reads as TGTGCCAGCAGCTTTCTCACAGGGGTCTCTGGAAACACCATATATTTT. Translated, it gives CASSFLTGVSGNTIYF. V and J are TRBV7-9 and TRBJ1-3, with 7 bases aligning to TRBD1. The trim removed 3 bases at V and 0 bases at J, leaving 5 bases unmatched. The CDR3 loop spans 16 amino acids. The germline gives CDR1 SEHNR, CDR2 FQNEAQ (reference sequence).

The chain joins TRBV2 to TRBJ2-5; TRBD2 might be the D (5 bases). Trimming took 3 bases from V and 2 from J, leaving 10 bases between them. The CDR3 extends over 14 amino acids. CDR1 and CDR2 (germline): SNHLY, FYNNEI. CDR3 protein: CASSDPTGQETQYF. The DNA of the CDR3 is TGTGCCAGCAGTGACCCGACGGGGCAAGAGACCCAGTACTTC.

The rearrangement links TRBV5-1 to TRBJ1-4, with 10 bases identical to TRBD1. V was pared by 4 bases and J by 8 bases, with 11 bases of the junction left unmatched. The germline gives CDR1 SGHRS, CDR2 YFSETQ. This CDR3 has 16 amino acids. CDR3 sequence (DNA): TGCGCCAGCAGCCCTGACGGGACAGGGGTGGGGGAAAAACTGTTTTTT. Protein sequence: CASSPDGTGVGEKLFF.

The chain couples TRBV28 to TRBJ2-1; no definite D call. The CDR3 covers 12 residues. V lost 7 bases to trimming and J lost 0 bases, with 4 bases between them. In germline, CDR1 is MDHEN, CDR2 SYDVKM. In DNA form, the CDR3 reads TGTGCCAGCATATCCTCCTACAATGAGCAGTTCTTC. Amino acid sequence: CASISSYNEQFF.

The chain links TRBV25-1 to TRBJ1-1; 12 bases map to TRBD1. After removal of 6 bases from V and 4 bases from J, the junction contained 6 bases not matched to a gene. This CDR3 has 15 residues. Germline assignment: CDR1 MGHDK and CDR2 SYGVNS. CDR3 DNA sequence: TGTGCCAGCAGGGGGACAGGGGGCAGGGGCACTGAAGCTTTCTTT. Its translation is CASRGTGGRGTEAFF.

The CDR3 bases are TGTGCCAGCAGTGCTCGGTCGGGGTTATATCAGCCCCAGCATTTT. It translates to CASSARSGLYQPQHF. This chain joins TRBV2 and TRBJ1-5; no reliable D call. CDR3 size: 15 residues. V was trimmed by 4 bases and J by 5 bases, leaving 15 bases between them. Germline assignment: CDR1 SNHLY and CDR2 FYNNEI.

V and J are TRBV9 and TRBJ2-4, with D tentatively TRBD1 (6 bases). The V end was cut by 3 bases, the J end by 9 bases, with 13 bases between. Germline CDR1 reads SGDLS; CDR2 reads YYNGEE. The CDR3 runs 13 residues. The chain's CDR3 is CASSADSRGIQYF. The CDR3 nucleotides read TGTGCCAGCAGCGCGGACAGTAGGGGCATTCAGTACTTC.

The genes are TRBV19 and TRBJ1-2; no firm D call. CDR3 size: 15 residues. V was shortened by 6 bases and J by 14 bases, with 28 bases between the two germline ends. Looked up from germline, CDR1 is LNHDA and CDR2 is SQIVND (reference sequence). The CDR3 DNA sequence: TGTGCCAGTAGCGTTGAAAGACAAGCCTCCGGAGGTTGGACCTTC. It encodes CASSVERQASGGWTF.

V gene TRBV5-6 combines with J gene TRBJ2-2, with TRBD1 matching 7 bases. With V trimmed by 2 bases and J by 9 bases, 7 bases remained unmatched. Germline V gene data show CDR1 as SGHDT and CDR2 as YYEEEE. The length of the CDR3 is 14 residues. The CDR3 nucleotides are TGTGCCAGCAGCTTTGGGACAGCGTCCCGGGAGCTGTTTTTT. This translates into CASSFGTASRELFF. Together with reference TRBV5-6 and TRBJ2-2, the CDR3 gives the full variable domain: DAGVTQSPTHLIKTRGQQVTLRCSPKSGHDTVSWYQQALGQGPQFIFQYYEEEERQRGNFPDRFSGHQFPNYSSELNVNALLLGDSALYLCASSFGTASRELFFGEGSRLTVL.

The V call is TRBV9, the J call TRBJ2-2, with 8 bases that match TRBD1. Germline trimming cut 1 base from V and 6 bases from J; bases unmatched to any gene: 5. Germline loops: CDR1 SGDLS, CDR2 YYNGEE. CDR3 length equals 15 residues. For the CDR3, the DNA is TGTGCCAGCAGCGTATATCAGGGGGCATCCGGGGAGCTGTTTTTT. Its protein product is CASSVYQGASGELFF.

The CDR3 sequence: CASSSLTSGGTYEQYF. The CDR3 nucleotides are TGTGCCAGCAGTTCCCTGACAAGCGGGGGAACCTACGAGCAGTACTTC. V usage is TRBV27 and J usage is TRBJ2-7, with TRBD2 matching over 8 bases. The J segment lost 2 bases and the V segment lost 4 bases, leaving 10 bases of the junction unmatched. Germline CDR1 MNHEY, CDR2 SMNVEV (reference sequence). This CDR3 region has 16 residues.

This rearrangement joins TRBV5-1 to TRBJ2-3; maybe TRBD1 (6 bases). The CDR3 is 15 residues long. Trimming shortened V by 1 base and J by 2 bases, and 11 bases separated the two germline ends. Looked up from germline, CDR1 is SGHRS and CDR2 is YFSETQ. Written as DNA, the CDR3 is TGCGCCAGCAGCTTGATGGCAGGGGACACAGATACGCAGTATTTT. It encodes CASSLMAGDTDTQYF. Drawing the rest from reference TRBV5-1 and TRBJ2-3, the complete variable domain is KAGVTQTPRYLIKTRGQQVTLSCSPISGHRSVSWYQQTPGQGLQFLFEYFSETQRNKGNFPGRFSGRQFSNSRSEMNVSTLELGDSALYLCASSLMAGDTDTQYFGPGTRLTVL.

This chain uses TRBV6-5 with TRBJ1-6; D remains unclear. With 8 bases removed from V and 9 bases from J, the gap between germline ends came to 5 bases. This CDR3 comprises 10 residues. Germline V gene data show CDR1 as MNHEY and CDR2 as SVGAGI. The CDR3 coding sequence is TGTGCCAGCGGGCGTTCACCCCTCCACTTT. Residues: CASGRSPLHF.

This sequence joins TRBV3-1 (or the pseudogene TRBV3-2) and TRBJ1-2, with D possibly matching TRBD1 (5 bases). The CDR3 is made up of 15 amino acids. With 3 bases removed from V and 3 bases from J, the gap between germline ends came to 14 bases. Germline V lookup: CDR1 LGHDT, CDR2 YNNKEL (reference sequence). The CDR3: CASSQGGDGYYGYTF. DNA for the CDR3: TGTGCCAGCAGCCAGGGAGGGGACGGATACTATGGCTACACCTTC.

This clone was found once. The gene calls are TRBV7-9 and TRBJ1-2, with D uncertain. The germline V and J ends were trimmed by 3 bases and 12 bases, with 11 bases remaining between them. Germline V CDR1 and CDR2: SEHNR, FQNEAQ (reference sequence). This CDR3 has 11 amino acids. Here the CDR3 reads CASSLSGSHTF. The CDR3 DNA is TGTGCCAGCAGCTTGTCAGGCTCTCACACCTTC.

This sequence joins TRBV2 and TRBJ1-1; tentatively, D is TRBD1 (6 bases). The V end lost 8 bases, the J end lost 2 bases, and 12 bases lay between the germline ends. Germline V lookup: CDR1 SNHLY, CDR2 FYNNEI. This CDR3 spans 13 amino acids. This CDR3 is CASVSGGNTEAFF. The CDR3 DNA reads TGTGCCAGCGTCTCTGGGGGCAACACTGAAGCTTTCTTT.

In the case of this clone: Distinct nucleotide sequences in the sample also encode this CDR3. V and J are TRBV2 and TRBJ1-2; 7 positions match TRBD1. The germline gives CDR1 SNHLY, CDR2 FYNNEI. J lost 2 bases, V lost 6 bases, and 3 bases had no gene match. This CDR3 region has 13 residues. This chain's CDR3 is CASSRDSNYGYTF. For the CDR3, the DNA is TGTGCCAGCAGCCGGGACAGCAACTATGGCTACACCTTC.

The J gene is TRBJ2-7, the V gene TRBV10-3, with 7 nucleotides matching TRBD2. This CDR3 region has 13 residues. Unmatched junction bases numbered 1, after V lost 4 bases and J lost 1 base. Germline CDR1 is ENHRY and CDR2 is SYGVKD. CDR3 sequence: CAISASGSYEQYF. The CDR3 nucleotides are TGTGCCATCAGTGCTAGCGGATCCTACGAGCAGTACTTC.

The rearrangement joins TRBV3-1 (or the pseudogene TRBV3-2) to TRBJ1-6, with 7 bases that match TRBD1. CDR1 and CDR2 (germline): LGHDT, YNNKEL (reference sequence). This CDR3 is built from 15 residues. V dropped 1 base and J dropped 10; count of bases not matched to a gene: 7. The CDR3 DNA reads TGTGCCAGCAGCCAAGGTGGGACAGTCTTGTCACCCCTCCACTTT. This sequence encodes CASSQGGTVLSPLHF.

The chain combines TRBV2 with TRBJ2-4; D call uncertain. The CDR3 is made up of 14 amino acids. From germline, CDR1 is SNHLY and CDR2 FYNNEI. Trimming cost V 7 bases and J 0 bases, with 10 bases left between them. As DNA, the CDR3 is TGTGCCAGCATCGGAAGACTAGCCAAAAACATTCAGTACTTC. The encoded protein is CASIGRLAKNIQYF.

This sequence joins TRBV10-3 and TRBJ2-7; 8 bases are shared with TRBD2. The J segment lost 0 bases and the V segment lost 4 bases, leaving 8 bases of the junction unmatched. Germline loops: CDR1 ENHRY, CDR2 SYGVKD. The CDR3 extends over 16 amino acids. Written as DNA, the CDR3 is TGTGCCATCAGTGGACACAGCGGGGGCGTCTCCTACGAGCAGTACTTC. Its protein is CAISGHSGGVSYEQYF.

The J gene is TRBJ2-5, the V gene TRBV10-1, with D possibly TRBD1 on 6 matching bases. The V end lost 3 bases, the J end lost 10 bases, and 15 bases lay between the germline ends. CDR1 and CDR2 from the germline V gene are WNHNN and SYGVQD (reference sequence). The CDR3 has 13 amino acids. CDR3 amino acids: CASSEYREGIQYF. The CDR3 DNA is TGCGCCAGCAGTGAATACAGGGAAGGAATCCAGTACTTC.

This clone came up a few times. This rearrangement joins TRBV19 to TRBJ2-5; possibly TRBD1 for D (6 bases). This CDR3 has 15 amino acids. Germline-derived CDR1 and CDR2 are LNHDA and SQIVND (reference sequence). The V end was cut by 1 base, the J end by 5 bases, with 14 bases between. The CDR3: CASSIGGLLRETQYF. The CDR3 nucleotides read TGTGCCAGTAGTATAGGGGGGCTATTGAGGGAGACCCAGTACTTC.